This T cell receptor beta chain stems from a study of T-cell memory formation after mild COVID-19. On the study more broadly: There were largely donor-specific TCR clusters.

TCRdb reprocessed the 5' RACE reads via MiXCR and lists one record per CDR3 protein. The sample has some 290,000 distinct CDR3 sequences, around 16% seen once. The CDR3 totals 13 residues. V dropped 8 bases and J dropped 3 bases, with 15 bases sitting between them. The germline V gene encodes CDR1 DFQATT and CDR2 SNEGSKA (reference sequence). This TCR was sampled from a man aged 18 to 35 who had mild COVID-19 (a few samples of this study predate the infection). Cell type and time point are not known. The specimen was PBMCs or a T cell subset sorted from them (not recorded which). V gene TRBV20-1 combines with J gene TRBJ2-3, with D perhaps TRBD2 (5 bases). The CDR3 sequence is CSQKWRGTDTQYF. The CDR3 nucleotides read TGCAGTCAAAAGTGGAGAGGGACAGATACGCAGTATTTT.